The 21 T cell receptor beta chains presented below share a single source sample, sequenced in a study of blood T cells in healthy people across ages. A second PCR, run for about 7 to 11 cycles, used a sample-barcoded 5' primer plus a J-beta primer mix. MiXCR, run by TCRdb on the 5' RACE reads, gives a single entry per CDR3 protein. The table shows hundreds of thousands of distinct CDR3 sequences, with roughly 60% occurring only once. Input material: blood. The receptors were gathered from a man aged 30-40 years in good health.

V is TRBV9 and J is TRBJ2-7; 11 bases match TRBD1. CDR1 SGDLS and CDR2 YYNGEE come from the germline V gene. V gave up 3 bases and J gave up 2 bases; unmatched junction bases: 4. The CDR3 has 15 amino acids. The CDR3: CASSATGQGAYEQYF. The CDR3 bases are TGTGCCAGCAGCGCCACGGGACAGGGGGCCTACGAGCAGTACTTC.

This clonotype has just a few counts. The chain couples TRBV15 to TRBJ2-7, with D perhaps TRBD1 (6 bases). Trimming pared 0 bases from V and 6 bases from J, leaving 18 bases between. Germline V gene sequence: CDR1 LNHNV, CDR2 YYDKDF (reference sequence). There are 16 residues in the CDR3. The CDR3 DNA sequence: TGTGCCACCAGCAGAGAAAGGGACACGGCCTATGGCGAGCAGTACTTC. Translating it yields CATSRERDTAYGEQYF.

This chain links TRBV25-1 with TRBJ2-2; D not certain. This CDR3 region has 13 residues. Trimming shortened V by 4 bases and J by 6 bases, and 9 bases separated the two germline ends. Germline values: CDR1 MGHDK, CDR2 SYGVNS. The CDR3 nucleotides read TGTGCCAGCAGTGTTGGTAGCTCCGGGGAGCTGTTTTTT. Translation: CASSVGSSGELFF.

This clonotype was observed once. This chain joins TRBV29-1 and TRBJ2-5; 10 bases are shared with TRBD1. Per germline, CDR1 SQVTM and CDR2 ANQGSEA. This CDR3 has 14 amino acids. V shed 6 bases, J shed 5 bases, and the junction held 9 bases outside the gene matches. CDR3 residues: CSVGQGGLGETQYF. The CDR3 coding sequence is TGCAGCGTCGGACAGGGGGGATTAGGGGAGACCCAGTACTTC.

The genes are TRBV4-2 and TRBJ1-2; tentative D call: TRBD1 (5 bases). Germline V lookup: CDR1 LGHNA, CDR2 YNFKEQ. V lost 4 bases to trimming and J lost 0 bases, with 12 bases between them. The CDR3 spans 15 residues. CDR3 bases: TGTGCCAGCAGCCGAACCAGGGAAGCTAACTATGGCTACACCTTC. It codes for CASSRTREANYGYTF.

Worth noting for this clonotype: One end of the junction varies from germline; a read error may be responsible. The chain combines TRBV20-1 with TRBJ2-1; 13 bases are a match to TRBD2. CDR1 and CDR2 (germline): DFQATT, SNEGSKA (reference sequence). The CDR3 is made up of 17 amino acids. CDR3 amino acids: CSALMGLAGPSHNEQFF. The CDR3 region has the DNA TGCAGTGCCCTGATGGGACTAGCGGGACCCTCCCACAATGAGCAGTTCTTC.

This clonotype showed up just a few times. CDR3: CATSSGGMGYEQYF. The CDR3 DNA follows: TGTGCCACCAGCAGTGGCGGGATGGGGTACGAGCAGTACTTC. The chain couples TRBV15 to TRBJ2-7, with D tentatively TRBD2 (6 bases). The V and J ends lost 3 bases and 4 bases respectively, with 13 bases between them. The CDR3 runs 14 residues. Germline-derived CDR1 and CDR2 are LNHNV and YYDKDF (reference sequence). The variable domain in full, completed from reference TRBV15 and TRBJ2-7, reads DAMVIQNPRYQVTQFGKPVTLSCSQTLNHNVMYWYQQKSSQAPKLLFHYYDKDFNNEADTPDNFQSRRPNTSFCFLDIRSPGLGDTAMYLCATSSGGMGYEQYFGPGTRLTVT.

This clonotype was seen only a few times. The J gene is TRBJ2-5, the V gene TRBV29-1; TRBD2 matches at 9 bases. V was clipped by 4 bases and J by 11 bases; unmatched bases: 17. The CDR3 loop spans 15 amino acids. CDR1 is SQVTM and CDR2 is ANQGSEA in the germline V gene. The CDR3 DNA reads TGCAGCGTTGGGGGAGCAAGCGGGGGGCAAAGGGAGCAGTACTTC. Protein: CSVGGASGGQREQYF.

The rearrangement uses TRBV5-5 and TRBJ2-4; 10 bases are shared with TRBD1. The J call is uncertain, as TRBJ2-5 better fits the DNA end. The CDR3 has 15 residues. Per the germline V gene, CDR1 is SGHKS and CDR2 is YYEKEE (reference sequence). The CDR3 sequence is CASSRDRGIRETQYF. CDR3 bases: TGTGCCAGCAGCAGGGACAGGGGTATTCGTGAGACCCAGTACTTC.

The J gene is TRBJ2-5, the V gene TRBV25-1, with D possibly TRBD2 on 5 matching bases. The J call could be wrong; TRBJ2-7 is a better fit for the DNA end. Germline loops: CDR1 MGHDK, CDR2 SYGVNS. This CDR3 has 13 amino acids. In DNA, the CDR3 is TGTGCCAGCAGTGAATACGGACTCTACGAGCAGTACTTC. This gives the protein CASSEYGLYEQYF.

This clonotype appeared a few times. This chain links TRBV7-2 with TRBJ1-2; weak D call: TRBD1 (5 bases). In germline, CDR1 is SGHTA, CDR2 FQGNSA. The CDR3 is made up of 14 amino acids. V was cut by 1 base and J by 5 bases, with 11 bases left in between. The CDR3 reads CASSLGRDVYGYTF. The CDR3 DNA reads as TGTGCCAGCAGCTTAGGACGGGACGTATATGGCTACACCTTC.

V gene TRBV12-3 or TRBV12-4 combines with J gene TRBJ2-5, with 8 bases aligning to TRBD1. V was pared by 6 bases and J by 3 bases, with 3 bases of the junction left unmatched. There are 13 residues in the CDR3. CDR3 sequence: CASRLDREETQYF. The CDR3, as DNA: TGTGCCAGCAGACTGGACAGGGAAGAGACCCAGTACTTC.

This clonotype was picked up one time. The genes are TRBV28 and TRBJ1-2; D unresolved. Trimming pared 6 bases from V and 8 bases from J, leaving 22 bases between. This CDR3 region has 15 residues. Germline V gene sequence: CDR1 MDHEN, CDR2 SYDVKM. CDR3 bases: TGTGCCAGCAGCCCGTTCCGCCCTATTAGTGGGGGCTACACCTTC. This codes for CASSPFRPISGGYTF.

V and J are TRBV20-1 and TRBJ2-3; D unresolved. The CDR3 length is 11 residues. Trimming removed 4 bases at V and 1 base at J, with 3 bases between. Germline CDR1 is DFQATT and CDR2 is SNEGSKA (reference sequence). CDR3 sequence reads: CSAIGTDTQYF. The CDR3 DNA sequence: TGCAGTGCTATCGGCACAGATACGCAGTATTTT.

This clonotype was counted between two and nine times. This chain links TRBV7-2 with TRBJ2-7; 9 bases line up with TRBD1. Germline-derived CDR1 and CDR2 are SGHTA and FQGNSA. CDR3 size: 15 residues. J gave up 0 bases and V 3 bases, and 3 bases lay outside the gene matches. CDR3 bases: TGTGCCAGCAGCTTGGGACAGGGAAGCTCCTACGAGCAGTACTTC. Translated, it gives CASSLGQGSSYEQYF.

This clonotype was counted a few times. The chain combines TRBV7-3 with TRBJ1-5; no definite D call. Trimming removed 5 bases from V and 4 bases from J, with 9 bases in between. The CDR3 is 13 amino acids. Germline V gives CDR1 SGHTA, CDR2 FQGTGA. The CDR3 nucleotides read TGTGCCAGCAGCAATGGCCGTAATCAGCCCCAGCATTTT. Amino acid sequence: CASSNGRNQPQHF.

The V call is TRBV5-6, the J call TRBJ1-6, with D tentatively TRBD1 (5 bases). The ends were cut back, 0 bases at V and 8 bases at J, with 12 bases in the middle. Germline V gene lookup returns CDR1 SGHDT and CDR2 YYEEEE. There are 15 residues in the CDR3. The CDR3 DNA reads TGTGCCAGCAGCTTGGGGGGGGACGGCCATTCACCCCTCCACTTT. Its protein product is CASSLGGDGHSPLHF.

The chain couples TRBV15 to TRBJ2-7; possibly TRBD1 for D (5 bases). This CDR3 spans 16 amino acids. CDR1 is LNHNV, CDR2 YYDKDF, per germline (reference sequence). V dropped 0 bases and J dropped 4 bases, with 16 bases sitting between them. CDR3: CATSRDGYETGYEQYF. DNA for the CDR3: TGTGCCACCAGCAGAGATGGGTATGAAACAGGTTACGAGCAGTACTTC.

This clonotype was observed once. The CDR3 bases are TGTGCCAGCAGTTTTAACCCGGCAGGGGGCTTTGACACTGAAGCTTTCTTT. Protein: CASSFNPAGGFDTEAFF. The rearrangement joins TRBV27 to TRBJ1-1, with 8 bases that match TRBD1. Per germline, CDR1 MNHEY and CDR2 SMNVEV (reference sequence). The CDR3 length is 17 residues. After removal of 3 bases from V and 3 bases from J, the junction contained 12 bases not matched to a gene.

The chain recombines TRBV27 with TRBJ1-2; weak D call: TRBD1 (6 bases). This CDR3 has 16 residues. V was cut by 0 bases and J by 3 bases, with 14 bases left in between. Germline lookup yields CDR1 MNHEY and CDR2 SMNVEV (reference sequence). Here the CDR3 reads CASSLSEGVSYYGYTF. The CDR3 bases are TGTGCCAGCAGTTTATCGGAGGGGGTGTCCTACTATGGCTACACCTTC.

This chain links TRBV12-3 or TRBV12-4 with TRBJ2-1; 10 bases agree with TRBD2. The length of the CDR3 is 14 residues. With V trimmed by 5 bases and J by 6 bases, 4 bases remained unmatched. DNA for the CDR3: TGTGCCAGCAGTACAGCGGGGGGGCTCAATGAGCAGTTCTTC. The encoded protein is CASSTAGGLNEQFF.